The source of this T cell receptor (beta chain) is a study of blood T cell repertoires in COVID-19. Overall study context: Cohort 3 donors counted as recovered after two negative PCRs, clearance, or resolved symptoms. Sources were T cells, B-cell-depleted T cells, or PBMCs; the material itself was cDNA or gDNA.

Participants were aged about 18 to 90 years, lived in 24 US areas, and enrolled virtually. Participants had their cohort set by participant-reported clinical history. The repertoire was sequenced with immunoSEQ multiplex PCR; TCRdb's copy has only in-frame clones and lacks some. Of 150,000 to 200,000 clones listed, roughly 86% are singletons. This CDR3 has 13 amino acids. Per germline, CDR1 SNHLY and CDR2 FYNNEI. V lost 1 base and J lost 8, with 11 bases in between. This receptor was taken from a woman in her thirties or forties in a cohort exposed to, infected with or recovered from COVID-19 (not recorded which). The sample comprised PBMCs or T cells enriched from blood (not recorded which). The genes are TRBV2 and TRBJ1-2; D not certain. Here the CDR3 reads CASSEGRGRGYTF. The CDR3 bases are TGTGCCAGCAGTGAAGGCCGGGGAAGGGGCTACACCTTC.